The next 5 T cell receptor beta chains were all read from a single sample in a study of blood T cell repertoires in COVID-19. Data came from immunoSEQ multiplex PCR; TCRdb stores just in-frame clones and leaves some out. This sample has about 200,000 clones; 80% to 95% occur once, and the top ten carry about 0.54%. Material for sequencing was peripheral blood. The source of these receptors is a man aged 50 to 60 with acute or convalescent COVID-19.

The chain links TRBV28 to TRBJ1-2, with TRBD1 matching 9 bases. This CDR3 contains 16 residues. Germline V CDR1 and CDR2: MDHEN, SYDVKM. V lost 5 bases, J lost 2 bases, and 9 bases stayed unmatched. The CDR3 sequence: CASSHRTGALNYGYTF. CDR3 DNA sequence: TGTGCCAGCAGTCACCGGACAGGGGCCCTCAACTATGGCTACACCTTC.

The genes are TRBV9 and TRBJ1-1, with D unresolved. This CDR3 region has 16 residues. Deletions cut 0 bases from V and 0 bases from J, with 12 bases between. CDR1 is SGDLS and CDR2 is YYNGEE in the germline V gene. This CDR3 reads CASSVAPGMMNTEAFF. The DNA of the CDR3 is TGTGCCAGCAGCGTAGCACCGGGGATGATGAACACTGAAGCTTTCTTT.

In the case of this clone: At one boundary the junction diverges from the germline segment, which might be a read error. The chain is built from TRBV28 and TRBJ2-3; 9 nucleotides agree with TRBD2. Germline loops: CDR1 MDHEN, CDR2 SYDVKM. The CDR3 sequence is 13 residues long. The CDR3 region is CASIDDTGLAGKF. CDR3 nucleotides: TGTGCCAGCATCGACGACACCGGGCTAGCGGGGAAGTTT.

The gene calls are TRBV7-6 and TRBJ2-1, with TRBD2 identical over 9 bases. The V gene end was trimmed by 2 bases and the J gene end by 9 bases; junction bases not matched to a gene: 8. This CDR3 is 15 amino acids long. Germline V gene lookup returns CDR1 SGHVS and CDR2 FNYEAQ. In DNA, the CDR3 is TGTGCCAGCAGCTTACGTGCGGGGGGGATGGGTGAGCAGTTCTTC. Translated, it gives CASSLRAGGMGEQFF.

The rearrangement uses TRBV24-1 and TRBJ2-1; 10 bases match TRBD1. Germline V CDR1 and CDR2: KGHDR, SFDVKD. CDR3 length: 17 residues. V shed 6 bases, J shed 8 bases, and the junction held 15 bases outside the gene matches. CDR3 in amino acids: CATSPSVRDRGVYEQFF. DNA of the CDR3: TGTGCCACCAGTCCCTCCGTTCGGGACAGGGGTGTATATGAGCAGTTCTTC.